Listed here are 25 T cell receptor beta chains from one sample, sequenced in a study of Graves' ophthalmopathy and Graves' hyperthyroidism (dated by TCRdb to the late 2010s). For sequencing, an Illumina HiSeq 2000 was employed. TCR beta CDR3 regions were amplified from RNA transcripts for repertoire sequencing. The first round of RT-PCR was done with HTBI primers and the Qiagen OneStep RT-PCR kit, and was followed by a second round of multiplex PCR, then size selection and purification. TCRdb reworked the public reads: Q25 trimming with fastp, MiXCR clone assembly, productive beta chains retained. Identical CDR3 proteins give one entry, which carries the most common genes and DNA. Counted in this sample were fewer than 350,000 distinct CDR3 sequences; about a sixth of them appeared once. The ten largest clones capture more than 9% of the sample. Sequenced material: peripheral blood. The receptor source for this set is an adult man with Graves' ophthalmopathy.

This clonotype was counted between two and nine times. This rearrangement joins TRBV7-2 to TRBJ1-1; 12 nucleotides align to TRBD1. Germline-derived CDR1 and CDR2 are SGHTA and FQGNSA. Trimming cost V 5 bases and J 5 bases; bases outside gene matches: 6. The length of the CDR3 is 15 residues. The CDR3 sequence is CASSPGTGGSTEAFF. In DNA, the CDR3 is TGTGCCAGCAGCCCGGGGACAGGGGGCAGTACTGAAGCTTTCTTT.

There are many counts of this clonotype. The chain combines TRBV28 with TRBJ1-2; 7 nucleotides match TRBD1. Unmatched junction bases numbered 7, after V lost 5 bases and J lost 4 bases. CDR3 length equals 14 residues. Germline-derived CDR1 and CDR2 are MDHEN and SYDVKM. This chain's CDR3 is CASSRPDRVYGYTF. In DNA, the CDR3 is TGTGCCAGCAGTCGCCCCGACAGGGTCTATGGCTACACCTTC.

This clonotype was detected many times. The rearrangement joins TRBV19 to TRBJ1-1; 11 bases match TRBD1. V lost 5 bases and J lost 5; bases outside the gene matches: 7. This CDR3 contains 15 residues. Germline CDR1 and CDR2: LNHDA and SQIVND (reference sequence). The CDR3 reads CASSAPGQGGTEAFF. The CDR3 DNA reads as TGTGCCAGTAGTGCCCCGGGACAGGGGGGGACTGAAGCTTTCTTT.

Ten or more counts support this clonotype. The J gene is TRBJ1-2, the V gene TRBV18; the D is unclear. The germline CDR1 and CDR2 sequences are KGHSH and LQKENI. V lost 8 bases and J 4 bases, leaving 11 bases between the germline ends. The CDR3 is 12 residues long. Here the CDR3 DNA reads TGTGCCAGCAGCCCAGGAACCTATGGCTACACCTTC. Translating gives CASSPGTYGYTF.

The chain is built from TRBV6-1 and TRBJ2-7; D not resolved. V dropped 4 bases and J dropped 2 bases, with 9 bases sitting between them. This CDR3 has 13 amino acids. Looked up from germline, CDR1 is MNHNS and CDR2 is SASEGT. The CDR3 reads CASSVSPPYEQYF. The CDR3, as DNA: TGTGCCAGCAGTGTTAGTCCCCCCTACGAGCAGTACTTC.

The chain recombines TRBV7-2 with TRBJ2-5, with a tentative D call TRBD2 (6 bases). The V gene's germline CDR1 is SGHTA and CDR2 FQGNSA. The CDR3 loop spans 12 amino acids. Trimming took off 4 bases at V and 5 bases at J, with 8 bases between the two ends. CDR3 in DNA: TGTGCCAGCAGCTGGGGGGAGGAGACCCAGTACTTC. This encodes CASSWGEETQYF. Together with reference TRBV7-2 and TRBJ2-5, the CDR3 gives the full variable domain: GAGVSQSPSNKVTEKGKDVELRCDPISGHTALYWYRQSLGQGLEFLIYFQGNSAPDKSGLPSDRFSAERTGGSVSTLTIQRTQQEDSAVYLCASSWGEETQYFGPGTRLLVL.

There are many counts of this clonotype. The chain is built from TRBV10-3 and TRBJ2-7; 7 nucleotides match TRBD2. The V gene's germline CDR1 is ENHRY and CDR2 SYGVKD. This CDR3 comprises 14 residues. V was pared by 3 bases and J by 4 bases, with 6 bases of the junction left unmatched. The CDR3 DNA reads as TGTGCCATCAGTGAAGTCGGACTAGGATACGAGCAGTACTTC. Translated: CAISEVGLGYEQYF.

This chain joins TRBV28 and TRBJ2-7; D is possibly TRBD1 or TRBD2 (5 bases each). The CDR3 runs to 15 residues. V was clipped by 5 bases and J by 5 bases, with 19 bases between them. Germline values: CDR1 MDHEN, CDR2 SYDVKM. CDR3 loop: CASSPGAGVVDEQYF. The CDR3 DNA reads as TGTGCCAGCAGTCCCGGGGCCGGGGTCGTAGACGAGCAGTACTTC.

The chain uses TRBV11-1 and TRBJ2-7; TRBD1 agrees at 9 bases. The CDR3 runs 16 residues. The V segment lost 7 bases and the J segment 3 bases; nucleotides outside the gene matches: 13. Looked up from germline, CDR1 is SGHAT and CDR2 is FQDESV (reference sequence). The CDR3: CASTPPYGQGHYEQYF. CDR3 nucleotide sequence: TGTGCCAGCACTCCCCCTTACGGACAGGGGCACTACGAGCAGTACTTC.

This clonotype was counted at least ten times. The V and J genes are TRBV5-1 and TRBJ2-5; the D is unclear. The CDR3 has 15 residues. CDR1 is SGHRS and CDR2 is YFSETQ in the germline V gene. Deletions cut 0 bases from V and 2 bases from J, with 11 bases between. As DNA, the CDR3 is TGCGCCAGCAGCTTGGGCCTCGGACCACAAGAGACCCAGTACTTC. Protein sequence: CASSLGLGPQETQYF. Combining the CDR3 with reference TRBV5-1 and TRBJ2-5 gives the whole variable domain KAGVTQTPRYLIKTRGQQVTLSCSPISGHRSVSWYQQTPGQGLQFLFEYFSETQRNKGNFPGRFSGRQFSNSRSEMNVSTLELGDSALYLCASSLGLGPQETQYFGPGTRLLVL.

This clonotype has a handful of counts. CDR3 DNA sequence: TGTGCCAGCAGCTTTTTGACTAGCGGGCATCAAGAGACCCAGTACTTC. It codes for CASSFLTSGHQETQYF. The chain is built from TRBV7-9 and TRBJ2-5, with 10 nucleotides matching TRBD2. This CDR3 is built from 16 residues. CDR1 SEHNR and CDR2 FQNEAQ come from the germline V gene (reference sequence). The V segment lost 3 bases and the J segment 2 bases; nucleotides outside the gene matches: 6.

This clonotype was seen repeatedly, ten times or more. A much bigger clone sits one base away, suggesting this may be a read error. The chain recombines TRBV6-1 with TRBJ1-2, with D unclear. V was shortened by 6 bases and J by 13 bases, with 21 bases between the two germline ends. Germline V gene data show CDR1 as MNHNS and CDR2 as SASEGT. The CDR3 loop spans 13 amino acids. The CDR3 DNA follows: TGTGCCAGCAGCGATACCGGTGGAAGGCTATGCACCTTC. Translation: CASSDTGGRLCTF.

This clonotype was detected ten times or more. V is TRBV2 and J is TRBJ1-1; no firm D call. V was trimmed by 6 bases and J by 2 bases, leaving 10 bases between them. In germline, CDR1 is SNHLY, CDR2 FYNNEI. This CDR3 region has 13 residues. CDR3 DNA: TGTGCCAGCAGCGGACCGGGAAACACTGAAGCTTTCTTT. Its protein product is CASSGPGNTEAFF. The whole variable domain, remainder taken from reference TRBV2 and TRBJ1-1, is EPEVTQTPSHQVTQMGQEVILRCVPISNHLYFYWYRQILGQKVEFLVSFYNNEISEKSEIFDDQFSVERPDGSNFTLKIRSTKLEDSAMYFCASSGPGNTEAFFGQGTRLTVV.

This clonotype was recorded at least ten times. The chain is built from TRBV6-2 or TRBV6-3 and TRBJ1-6, with D possibly matching TRBD1 (6 bases). Trimming shortened V by 10 bases and J by 10 bases, and 20 bases separated the two germline ends. Germline V gene data show CDR1 as MNHEY and CDR2 as SVGEGT. This CDR3 has 14 residues. This CDR3 is CATRGGLSASPLHF. CDR3 in DNA: TGTGCCACCAGGGGAGGACTATCCGCCTCACCCCTCCACTTT.

This clonotype was observed at least ten times. CDR3 nucleotide sequence: TGCAGTGCTCGGGACAGCAGGGGCTACACCTTC. Translated, it gives CSARDSRGYTF. The chain carries TRBV20-1 and TRBJ1-2; 7 bases fit TRBD1. The germline V gene encodes CDR1 DFQATT and CDR2 SNEGSKA (reference sequence). CDR3 size: 11 residues. V lost 5 bases to trimming and J lost 8 bases; unmatched junction nucleotides: 5.

This clonotype has at least ten counts. This chain connects TRBV3-1 to TRBJ2-5, with D perhaps matching TRBD1 (6 bases). The V gene's germline CDR1 is LGHDT and CDR2 YNNKEL (reference sequence). The V end lost 4 bases, the J end lost 1 base, and 13 bases lay between the germline ends. The CDR3 spans 15 residues. The CDR3 DNA is TGTGCCAGCAGCCGTAGCAGGGGATTCCAAGAGACCCAGTACTTC. Amino acid sequence: CASSRSRGFQETQYF.

In its sample, this clonotype was seen many times. V and J are TRBV6-2 or TRBV6-3 and TRBJ1-1; no firm D call. Germline values: CDR1 MNHEY, CDR2 SVGEGT. V lost 4 bases and J lost 0, with 6 bases in between. The CDR3 runs 13 residues. This CDR3 is CASSWQLNTEAFF. The CDR3 DNA follows: TGTGCCAGCAGTTGGCAGCTGAACACTGAAGCTTTCTTT.

This clonotype was counted between two and nine times. The V call is TRBV7-2, the J call TRBJ2-7; D gene uncertain. The germline V gene encodes CDR1 SGHTA and CDR2 FQGNSA. V was pared by 2 bases and J by 3 bases, with 11 bases between. CDR3 length equals 14 residues. In nucleotides, the CDR3 is TGTGCCAGCAGCTTATTCGGCCAAGGCTACGAGCAGTACTTC. Protein: CASSLFGQGYEQYF.

This clonotype was picked up many times. An end of the junction does not agree with germline; a read error may underlie this. The J gene is TRBJ2-7, the V gene TRBV18, with a tentative D call TRBD1 (6 bases). CDR3 size: 13 residues. Looked up from germline, CDR1 is KGHSH and CDR2 is LQKENI. This CDR3 is CASSEGTKTEEYF. The CDR3 nucleotides read TGTGCCAGCTCCGAGGGGACAAAAACCGAGGAGTACTTC.

This clonotype has ten or more counts. The rearrangement joins TRBV28 to TRBJ1-5; the D is unclear. Germline V CDR1 and CDR2: MDHEN, SYDVKM. Trimming took off 5 bases at V and 1 base at J, with 15 bases between the two ends. This CDR3 has 16 amino acids. This chain's CDR3 is CASSLLTGFSNQPQHF. The CDR3 region has the DNA TGTGCCAGCAGTCTGCTCACGGGGTTCAGCAATCAGCCCCAGCATTTT.

The chain recombines TRBV19 with TRBJ2-7, with D possibly TRBD1 on 5 matching bases. The J call may not be correct, given that the DNA end is closer to TRBJ2-5. This CDR3 comprises 15 residues. Germline V CDR1 and CDR2: LNHDA, SQIVND (reference sequence). This chain's CDR3 is CASRPPGRDAETQYF. CDR3 nucleotide sequence: TGTGCCAGTAGACCTCCAGGCAGGGATGCGGAGACCCAGTACTTC.

This clonotype was recorded at least ten times. At one of its ends the junction is not consistent with the germline gene, which may arise from a read error. This chain joins TRBV6-1 and TRBJ2-5; no definite D call. The germline gives CDR1 MNHNS, CDR2 SASEGT. The CDR3 contains 9 residues. CDR3 coding DNA: TGTGCCAACCAGGAGACCCAGTACTTC. It yields the protein CANQETQYF.

Many counts were recorded for this clonotype. This chain connects TRBV6-9 to TRBJ2-7; D unclear. Trimming removed 4 bases from V and 2 bases from J, with 9 bases in between. In germline, CDR1 is MNHGY, CDR2 SVAAGI. CDR3 length equals 13 residues. The CDR3 reads CASSFKVAYEQYF. The DNA of the CDR3 is TGTGCCAGCAGTTTTAAGGTAGCCTACGAGCAGTACTTC.

The chain couples TRBV6-1 to TRBJ2-7, with D maybe TRBD1 (5 bases). Trimming pared 5 bases from V and 1 base from J, leaving 18 bases between. Germline CDR1 MNHNS, CDR2 SASEGT. CDR3 length: 16 amino acids. CDR3 nucleotides: TGTGCCAGCAGTCAGGGTTCAGCGCATATTTCCTACGAGCAGTACTTC. The encoded protein is CASSQGSAHISYEQYF.

This clonotype was counted at least ten times. This chain links TRBV19 with TRBJ1-2; 8 bases map to TRBD1. The CDR3 is 15 amino acids. Per the germline V gene, CDR1 is LNHDA and CDR2 is SQIVND (reference sequence). V lost 5 bases, J lost 4 bases, and 9 bases stayed unmatched. CDR3 sequence reads: CASSYYQGASYGYTF. The CDR3 coding sequence is TGTGCCAGTAGTTACTACCAGGGGGCTTCCTATGGCTACACCTTC. The full variable domain, rest sourced from reference TRBV19 and TRBJ1-2, is DGGITQSPKYLFRKEGQNVTLSCEQNLNHDAMYWYRQDPGQGLRLIYYSQIVNDFQKGDIAEGYSVSREKKESFPLTVTSAQKNPTAFYLCASSYYQGASYGYTFGSGTRLTVV.